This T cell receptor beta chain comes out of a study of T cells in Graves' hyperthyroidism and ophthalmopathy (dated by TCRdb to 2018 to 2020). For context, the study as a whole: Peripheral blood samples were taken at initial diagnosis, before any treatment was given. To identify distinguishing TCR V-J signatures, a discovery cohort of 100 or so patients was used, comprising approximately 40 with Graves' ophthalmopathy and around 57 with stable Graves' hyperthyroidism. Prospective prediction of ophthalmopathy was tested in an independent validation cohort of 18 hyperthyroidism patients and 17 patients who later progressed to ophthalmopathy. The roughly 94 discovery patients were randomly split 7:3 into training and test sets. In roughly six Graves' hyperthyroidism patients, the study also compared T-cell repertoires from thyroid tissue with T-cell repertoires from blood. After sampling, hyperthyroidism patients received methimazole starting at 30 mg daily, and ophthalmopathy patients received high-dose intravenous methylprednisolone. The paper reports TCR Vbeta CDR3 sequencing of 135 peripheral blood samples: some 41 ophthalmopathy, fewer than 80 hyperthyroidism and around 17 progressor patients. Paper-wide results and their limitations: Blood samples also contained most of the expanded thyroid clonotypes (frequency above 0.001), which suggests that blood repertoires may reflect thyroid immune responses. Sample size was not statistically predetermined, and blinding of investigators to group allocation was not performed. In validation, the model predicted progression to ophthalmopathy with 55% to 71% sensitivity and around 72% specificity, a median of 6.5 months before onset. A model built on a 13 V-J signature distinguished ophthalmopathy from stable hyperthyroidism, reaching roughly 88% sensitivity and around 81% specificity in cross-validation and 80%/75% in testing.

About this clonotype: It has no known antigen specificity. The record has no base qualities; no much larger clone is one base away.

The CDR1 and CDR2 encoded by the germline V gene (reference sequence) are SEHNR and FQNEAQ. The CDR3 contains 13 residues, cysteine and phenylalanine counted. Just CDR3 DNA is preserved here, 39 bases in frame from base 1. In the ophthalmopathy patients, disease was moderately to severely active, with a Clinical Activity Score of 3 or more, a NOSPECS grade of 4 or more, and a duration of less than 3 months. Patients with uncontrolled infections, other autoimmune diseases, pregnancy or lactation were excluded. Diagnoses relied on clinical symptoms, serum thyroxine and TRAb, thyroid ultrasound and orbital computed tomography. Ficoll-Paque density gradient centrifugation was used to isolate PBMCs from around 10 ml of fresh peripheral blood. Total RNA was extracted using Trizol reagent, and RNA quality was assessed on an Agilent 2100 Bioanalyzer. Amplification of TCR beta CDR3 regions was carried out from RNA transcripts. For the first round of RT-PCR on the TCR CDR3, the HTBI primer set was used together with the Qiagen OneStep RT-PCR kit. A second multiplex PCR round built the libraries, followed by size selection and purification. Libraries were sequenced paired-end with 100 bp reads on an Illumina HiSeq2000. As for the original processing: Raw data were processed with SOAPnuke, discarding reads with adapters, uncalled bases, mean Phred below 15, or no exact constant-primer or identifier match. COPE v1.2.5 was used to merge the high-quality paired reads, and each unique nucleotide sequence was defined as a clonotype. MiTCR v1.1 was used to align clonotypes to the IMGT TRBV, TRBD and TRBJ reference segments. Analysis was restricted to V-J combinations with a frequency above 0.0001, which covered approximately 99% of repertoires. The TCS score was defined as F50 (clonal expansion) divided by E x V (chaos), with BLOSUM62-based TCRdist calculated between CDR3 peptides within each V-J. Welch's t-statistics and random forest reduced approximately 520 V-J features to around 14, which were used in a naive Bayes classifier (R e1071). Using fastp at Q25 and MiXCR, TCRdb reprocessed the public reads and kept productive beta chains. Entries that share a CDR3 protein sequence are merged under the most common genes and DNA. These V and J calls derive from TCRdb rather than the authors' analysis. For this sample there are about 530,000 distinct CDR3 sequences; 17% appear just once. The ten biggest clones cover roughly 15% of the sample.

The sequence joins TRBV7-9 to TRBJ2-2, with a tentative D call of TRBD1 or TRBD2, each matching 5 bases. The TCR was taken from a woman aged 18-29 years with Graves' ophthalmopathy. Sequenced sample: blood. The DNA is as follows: TGTGCGGGGGTCCCCGCGAACACCGGGGAGCTGTTTTTT. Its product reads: CAGVPANTGELFF.